This T cell receptor beta chain was profiled in a study of cytomegalovirus exposure and HLA in healthy donors. Study-level findings and limits: Common viral pathogens (according to a later analysis) appeared linked to several of the most significant clusters.

V was cut by 2 bases and J by 5 bases, with 11 bases left in between. CDR3 length: 13 amino acids. Germline V gene lookup returns CDR1 GTSNPN and CDR2 SVGIG (reference sequence). As concerns this clone: Its antigen is not known.

13 Jbeta primers and 60 Vbeta primers were used for the PCR. Assay: immunoSEQ multiplex PCR; the TCRdb copy retains only in-frame clones and omits some. The sample includes just under 65,000 clones. The receptor was isolated from a boy aged 10-17 years in good health and CMV-seronegative. Sequencing used PBMCs. The V gene is TRBV30, the J gene TRBJ2-3; tentatively, D is TRBD1 (6 bases). The CDR3 DNA reads TGTGCCTGGAGTACCGGGACAAGAGATACGCAGTATTTT. It encodes CAWSTGTRDTQYF.